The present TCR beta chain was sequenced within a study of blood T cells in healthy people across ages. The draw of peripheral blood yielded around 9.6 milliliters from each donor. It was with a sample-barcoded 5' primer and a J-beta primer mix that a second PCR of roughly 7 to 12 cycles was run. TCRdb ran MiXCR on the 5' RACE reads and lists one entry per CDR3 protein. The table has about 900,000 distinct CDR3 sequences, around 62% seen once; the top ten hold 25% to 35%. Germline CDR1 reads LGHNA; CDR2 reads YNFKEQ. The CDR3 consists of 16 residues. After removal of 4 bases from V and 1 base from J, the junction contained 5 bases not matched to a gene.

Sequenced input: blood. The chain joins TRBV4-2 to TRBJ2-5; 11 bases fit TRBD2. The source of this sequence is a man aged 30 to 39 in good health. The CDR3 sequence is CASSPTSGDFQETQYF. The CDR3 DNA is TGTGCCAGCAGCCCGACTAGCGGGGACTTCCAAGAGACCCAGTACTTC.